One T cell receptor (beta chain) is described in this entry. Study processing details: Reference gene primer amplification in the assay estimated nucleated cell counts. Only in-frame clones appear in the TCRdb table, and some are missing; sequencing was by immunoSEQ multiplex PCR. V and J calls and clone size are those listed in that table; D and trimming were worked out from the DNA. The repertoire holds 200,000 to 250,000 clones, with about nine tenths as singletons. This specimen comes from a study of blood T cell repertoires in COVID-19. In the study overall: T cells, B-cell-depleted T cells, or PBMCs supplied cDNA or gDNA.

Cohort allocation depended upon clinical history that participants reported. J gave up 0 bases and V 3 bases, and 11 bases lay outside the gene matches. Germline-derived CDR1 and CDR2 are LGHNA and YNFKEQ. The CDR3 spans 20 residues. The rearrangement links TRBV4-2 to TRBJ2-1; 13 bases match TRBD2. This sequence originates from a middle-aged man who had recovered from COVID-19. Material for sequencing was PBMCs or T cells enriched from blood (not recorded which). The CDR3 DNA sequence: TGTGCCAGCAGCCATGCCCGACTAGCGGGGGGCCCGAGCTCCTACAATGAGCAGTTCTTC. Protein sequence: CASSHARLAGGPSSYNEQFF.